The present entry profiles one TCR beta chain with its context. Its matching antigen is unknown. A read error may produce the germline difference seen at one junction end. This record belongs to a study of T cell repertoires in cytomegalovirus infection. Looking at the study overall: Used in the study were CMV epitopes, some recently identified and HLA-C-restricted, others well-studied and HLA-B-restricted. Matching HLA type and CMV infection were both indicated by public TCR beta signatures.

The length of the CDR3 is 15 residues. Germline V gene data show CDR1 as DFQATT and CDR2 as SNEGSKA (reference sequence). TCRdb recomputed calls from the reads with MiXCR, one row per CDR3 protein. The sample contains about 500,000 distinct CDR3 sequences, 30% to 40% of which appear only once. Study-level points and caveats: Identification of carriers of CMV plus the relevant HLA was performed using cumulative public TCR beta family frequency. In two of eight donors, the top clonotype was HLA-C-restricted CMV-specific.

J is TRBJ2-3 and V is TRBV20-1; tentatively, D is TRBD2 (6 bases). The sequenced sample was cultured PBMCs, obtained from culture after CMV antigen stimulation. The sequence was collected from a human donor in good health (CMV status not recorded). Some clones in this sample may be carry-over from other donors' samples. This CDR3 is CSARKTRDSTDTQSF. The DNA for the CDR3 is TGCAGTGCCAGAAAGACCCGGGACTCCACAGATACGCAGTCTTTT.